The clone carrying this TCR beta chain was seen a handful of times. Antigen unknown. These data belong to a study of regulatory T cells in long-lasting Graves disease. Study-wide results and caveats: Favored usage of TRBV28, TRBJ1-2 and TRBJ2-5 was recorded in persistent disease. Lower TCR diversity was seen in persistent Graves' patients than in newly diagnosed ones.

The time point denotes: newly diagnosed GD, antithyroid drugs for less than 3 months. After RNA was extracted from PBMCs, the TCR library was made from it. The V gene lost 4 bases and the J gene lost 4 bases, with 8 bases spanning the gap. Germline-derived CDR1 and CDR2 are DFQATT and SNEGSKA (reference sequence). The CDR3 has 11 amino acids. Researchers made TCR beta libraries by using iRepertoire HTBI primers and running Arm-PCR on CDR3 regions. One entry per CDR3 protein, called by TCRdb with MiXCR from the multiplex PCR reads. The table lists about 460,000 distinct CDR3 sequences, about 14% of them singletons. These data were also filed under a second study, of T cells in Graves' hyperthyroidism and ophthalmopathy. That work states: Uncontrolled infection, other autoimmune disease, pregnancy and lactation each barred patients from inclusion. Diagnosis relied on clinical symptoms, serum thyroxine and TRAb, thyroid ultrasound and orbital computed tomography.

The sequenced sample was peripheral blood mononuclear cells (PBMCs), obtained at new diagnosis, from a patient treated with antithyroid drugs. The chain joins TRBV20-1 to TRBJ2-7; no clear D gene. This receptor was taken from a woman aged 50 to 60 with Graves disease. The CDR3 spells CSAKDGYEQYF. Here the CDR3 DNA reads TGCAGTGCTAAGGATGGTTACGAGCAGTACTTC.